The sequence of this T cell receptor beta chain was determined in a study of cytomegalovirus exposure and HLA in healthy donors. Whole-study results and caveats: For most subjects, TCR beta sequences were reported to predict HLA-A and HLA-B alleles with accuracy.

CDR1 and CDR2 (germline): SGHNT, YYREEE (reference sequence). J was trimmed by 5 bases and V by 4 bases; bases with no gene match: 7. The CDR3 covers 14 residues. Details on this clone: The antigen remains undetermined.

Primers for the PCR totalled 60 Vbeta and 13 Jbeta. Only in-frame clones appear in the TCRdb table, and some are missing; sequencing was by immunoSEQ multiplex PCR. Its table lists roughly 75,000 clones. This clonotype was sampled from a middle-aged man in good health and CMV-seronegative. Sequencing input: PBMCs. The chain employs TRBV5-4 and TRBJ2-3; 7 nucleotides match TRBD2. CDR3 DNA sequence: TGTGCCAGCAGCCCGACTAGCACCGTAGATACGCAGTATTTT. Translated, it gives CASSPTSTVDTQYF.